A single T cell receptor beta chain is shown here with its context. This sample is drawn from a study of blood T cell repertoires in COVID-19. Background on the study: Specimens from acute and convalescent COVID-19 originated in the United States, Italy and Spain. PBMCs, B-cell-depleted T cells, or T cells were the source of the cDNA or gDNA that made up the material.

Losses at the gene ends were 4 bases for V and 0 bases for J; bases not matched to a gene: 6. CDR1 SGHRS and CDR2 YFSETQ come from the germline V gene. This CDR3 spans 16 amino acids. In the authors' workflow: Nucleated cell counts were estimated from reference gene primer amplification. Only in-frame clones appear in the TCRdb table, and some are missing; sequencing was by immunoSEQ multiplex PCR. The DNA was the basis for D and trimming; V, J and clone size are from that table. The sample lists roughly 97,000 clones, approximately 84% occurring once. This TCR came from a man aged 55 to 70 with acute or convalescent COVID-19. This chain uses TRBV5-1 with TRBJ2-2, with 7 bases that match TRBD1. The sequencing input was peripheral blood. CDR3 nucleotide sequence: TGCGCCAGCAGCCCGGGACAGTTATCGAACACCGGGGAGCTGTTTTTT. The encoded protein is CASSPGQLSNTGELFF.